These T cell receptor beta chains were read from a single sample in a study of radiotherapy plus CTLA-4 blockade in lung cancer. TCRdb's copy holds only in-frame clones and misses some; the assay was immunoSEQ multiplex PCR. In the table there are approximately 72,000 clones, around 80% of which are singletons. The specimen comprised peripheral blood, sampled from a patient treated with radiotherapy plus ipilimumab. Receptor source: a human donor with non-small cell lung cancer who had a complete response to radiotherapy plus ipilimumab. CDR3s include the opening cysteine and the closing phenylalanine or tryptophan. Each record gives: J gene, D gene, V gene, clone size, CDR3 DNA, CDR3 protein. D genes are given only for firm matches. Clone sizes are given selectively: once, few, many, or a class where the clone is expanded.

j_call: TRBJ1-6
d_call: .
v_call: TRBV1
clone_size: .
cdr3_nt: TGCACCAGCAGCCAAGATCAGACAGATCGCGGGGTGATTTCACCCCTCCACTTT
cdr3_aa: CTSSQDQTDRGVISPLHF

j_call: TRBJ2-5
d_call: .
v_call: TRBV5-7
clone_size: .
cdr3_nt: TGTGCCAGCAGCCTTCTGAGGGGGGAGACCCAGTACTTC
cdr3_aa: CASSLLRGETQYF

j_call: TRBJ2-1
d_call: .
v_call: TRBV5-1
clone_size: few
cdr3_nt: TGCGCCAGCAGCTTGGGTGTTCAGTCAGCCCACGCTTACAATGAGCAGTTCTTC
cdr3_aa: CASSLGVQSAHAYNEQFF

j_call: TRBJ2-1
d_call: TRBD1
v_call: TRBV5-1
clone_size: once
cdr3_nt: TGCGCCAGCAGCTCCGGGACAGGGGGTTACAATGAGCAGTTCTTC
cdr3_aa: CASSSGTGGYNEQFF

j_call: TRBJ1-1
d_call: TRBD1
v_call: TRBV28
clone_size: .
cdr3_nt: TGTGCCAGCATAAGACAGGGGGGGAACACTGAAGCTTTCTTT
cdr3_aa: CASIRQGGNTEAFF

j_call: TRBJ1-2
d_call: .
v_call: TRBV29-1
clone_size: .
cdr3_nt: TGCAGCGTTAAAGGGGGGCGACGGGATGGCTACACCTTC
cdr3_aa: CSVKGGRRDGYTF

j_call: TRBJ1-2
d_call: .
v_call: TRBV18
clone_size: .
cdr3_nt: TGTGCCAGCTCACCGGGAAAGGCCAACTATGGCTACACCTTC
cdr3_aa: CASSPGKANYGYTF

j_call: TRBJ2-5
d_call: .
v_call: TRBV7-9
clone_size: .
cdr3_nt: TGTGCCAGCAGCTTAGCAGCCACCGAAGAGACCCAGTACTTC
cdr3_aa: CASSLAATEETQYF

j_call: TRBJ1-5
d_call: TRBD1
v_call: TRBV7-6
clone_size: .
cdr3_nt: TGTGCCAGCAGCTCCCAACCCGGGACAGATAGCAATCAGCCCCAGCATTTT
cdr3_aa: CASSSQPGTDSNQPQHF

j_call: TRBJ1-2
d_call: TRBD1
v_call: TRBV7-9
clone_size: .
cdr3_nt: TGTGCCAGCAGCTTATCCGGGACAGGGTCTGGCTACACCTTC
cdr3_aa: CASSLSGTGSGYTF

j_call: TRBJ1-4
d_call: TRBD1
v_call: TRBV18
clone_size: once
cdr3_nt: TGTGCCAGCTCACCGACCCTGACAGGGATAAGGGAAAAACTGTTTTTT
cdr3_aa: CASSPTLTGIREKLFF

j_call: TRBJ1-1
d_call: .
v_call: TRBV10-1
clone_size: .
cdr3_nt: TGCGCCAGCAGTGAAGGCGCAGGTAACACTGAAGCTTTCTTT
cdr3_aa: CASSEGAGNTEAFF

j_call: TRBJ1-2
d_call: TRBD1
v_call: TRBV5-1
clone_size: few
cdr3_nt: TGCGCCAGCAGCTGGGGGACAGGTTCGCCCGATGTCTATGGCTACACCTTC
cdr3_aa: CASSWGTGSPDVYGYTF

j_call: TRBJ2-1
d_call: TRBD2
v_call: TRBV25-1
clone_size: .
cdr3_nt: TGTGCCAGCAGTGAATCTAGCGGGGGGGCGAATGAGCAGTTCTTC
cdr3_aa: CASSESSGGANEQFF

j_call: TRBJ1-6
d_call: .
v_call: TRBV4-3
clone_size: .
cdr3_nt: TGCGCCAGCAGCCAAGAAACGGCGTTCGGTAATTCACCCCTCCACTTT
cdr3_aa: CASSQETAFGNSPLHF

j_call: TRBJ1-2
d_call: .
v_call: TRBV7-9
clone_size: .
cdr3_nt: TGTGCCAGCAGCTTAGTAAGGGGATTTTCTAACTATGGCTACACCTTC
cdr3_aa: CASSLVRGFSNYGYTF

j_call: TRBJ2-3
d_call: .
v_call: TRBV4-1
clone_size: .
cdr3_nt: TGCGCCAGCAGCCCTAGGGGCCAGTCCTGGGATACGCAGTATTTT
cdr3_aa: CASSPRGQSWDTQYF

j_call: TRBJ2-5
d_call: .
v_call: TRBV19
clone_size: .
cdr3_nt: TGTGCCAGTAGTCTCGCCACAGGGTCGCAAGAGACCCAGTACTTC
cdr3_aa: CASSLATGSQETQYF

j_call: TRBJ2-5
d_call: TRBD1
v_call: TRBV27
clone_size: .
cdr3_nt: TGTGCCAGTGGGGCTGGGTGGGGACAGGGGAGAGAGACCCAGTACTTC
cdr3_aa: CASGAGWGQGRETQYF

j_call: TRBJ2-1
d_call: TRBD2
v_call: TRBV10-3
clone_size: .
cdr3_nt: TGTGCCATCAGACCGGGACTAGAAAATGAGCAGTTCTTC
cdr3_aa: CAIRPGLENEQFF

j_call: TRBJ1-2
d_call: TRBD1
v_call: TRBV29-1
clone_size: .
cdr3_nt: TGCAGCGTAGATCCCGGGACAGGGAATGGCTACACCTTC
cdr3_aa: CSVDPGTGNGYTF

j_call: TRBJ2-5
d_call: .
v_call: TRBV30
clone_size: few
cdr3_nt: TGTGCCTGGAGGGGGCCCGAGTGGGAGACCCAGTACTTC
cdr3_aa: CAWRGPEWETQYF

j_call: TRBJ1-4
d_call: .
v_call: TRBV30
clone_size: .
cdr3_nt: TGTGCCTGGAGTACTCTCGGCAGGGGCGAGGAAAAACTGTTTTTT
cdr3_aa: CAWSTLGRGEEKLFF

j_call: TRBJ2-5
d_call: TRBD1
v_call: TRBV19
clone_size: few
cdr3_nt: TGTGCCAGTAGTATAGGGGAAGGGGGCGGATGGGAGACCCAGTACTTC
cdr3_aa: CASSIGEGGGWETQYF

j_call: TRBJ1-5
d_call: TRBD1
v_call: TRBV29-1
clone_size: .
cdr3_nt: TGCAGCGTTCAGACAGGGGGCTATCAGCCCCAGCATTTT
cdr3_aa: CSVQTGGYQPQHF

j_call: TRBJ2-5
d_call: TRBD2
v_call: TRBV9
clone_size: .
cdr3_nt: TGTGCCAGCAGCGATAGCGGGAGGGAGGAGACCCAGTACTTC
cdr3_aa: CASSDSGREETQYF

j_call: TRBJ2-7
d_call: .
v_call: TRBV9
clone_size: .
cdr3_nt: TGTGCCAGCAGCGTAGCTACGGGGGTCTCCTACGAGCAGTACTTC
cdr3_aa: CASSVATGVSYEQYF

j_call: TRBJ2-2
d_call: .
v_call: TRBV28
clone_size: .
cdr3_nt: TGTGCCAGCAGTGCAGGACTGAGACTGAACACCGGGGAGCTGTTTTTT
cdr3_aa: CASSAGLRLNTGELFF

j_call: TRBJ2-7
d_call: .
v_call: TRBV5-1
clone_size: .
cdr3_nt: TGCGCCAGCAGCTCGATTCCGGGCGCCGCCTACGAGCAGTACTTC
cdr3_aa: CASSSIPGAAYEQYF

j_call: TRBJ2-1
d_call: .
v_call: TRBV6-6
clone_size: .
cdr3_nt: TGTGCCAGCAGTTATGACCAGGCGGCCAATGAGCAGTTCTTC
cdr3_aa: CASSYDQAANEQFF

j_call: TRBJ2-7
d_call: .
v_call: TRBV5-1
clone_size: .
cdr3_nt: TGCGCCAGCAGCGCGGGTGGATCCCGCTACGAGCAGTACTTC
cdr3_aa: CASSAGGSRYEQYF

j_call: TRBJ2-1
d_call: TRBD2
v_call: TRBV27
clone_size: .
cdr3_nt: TGTGCCAGCAGTCTCGGGGGGAGCTACAATGAGCAGTTCTTC
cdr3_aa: CASSLGGSYNEQFF

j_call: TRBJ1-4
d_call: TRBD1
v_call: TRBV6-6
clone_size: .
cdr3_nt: TGTGCCAGCAGTTTCCTGACAGGGTCAGGTGAAAAACTGTTTTTT
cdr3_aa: CASSFLTGSGEKLFF

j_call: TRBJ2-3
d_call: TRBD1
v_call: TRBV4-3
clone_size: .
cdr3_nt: TGCGCCAGCAGCCAAGGGACAGGGGGTGGCACAGATACGCAGTATTTT
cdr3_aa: CASSQGTGGGTDTQYF

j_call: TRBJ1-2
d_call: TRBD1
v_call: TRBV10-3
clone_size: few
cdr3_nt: TGTGCCATCAGCCGCTTGGACAGGGGGCGCAGTGGCTACACCTTC
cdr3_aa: CAISRLDRGRSGYTF

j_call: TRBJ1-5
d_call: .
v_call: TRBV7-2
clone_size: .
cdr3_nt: TGTGCCAGCAGCCCATCCTTCGGTCAGCCCCAGCATTTT
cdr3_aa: CASSPSFGQPQHF

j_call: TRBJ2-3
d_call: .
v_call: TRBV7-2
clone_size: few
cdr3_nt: TGTGCCAGCAGCTCCCGGACAGGCACAGATACGCAGTATTTT
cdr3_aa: CASSSRTGTDTQYF

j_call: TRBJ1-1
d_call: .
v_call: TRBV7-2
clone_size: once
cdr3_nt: TGTGCCAGCAGCTTATGGGCCGGGGCTGGCACTGAAGCTTTCTTT
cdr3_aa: CASSLWAGAGTEAFF

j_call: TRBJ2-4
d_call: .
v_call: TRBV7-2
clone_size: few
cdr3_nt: TGTGCCAGCAGTTCCATTGGTTTGAACATTCAGTACTTC
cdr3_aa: CASSSIGLNIQYF

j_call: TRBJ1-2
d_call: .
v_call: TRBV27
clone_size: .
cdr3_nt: TGTGCCAGCAGTTTATCAGGCAGGGTTTATGGCTACACCTTC
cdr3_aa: CASSLSGRVYGYTF

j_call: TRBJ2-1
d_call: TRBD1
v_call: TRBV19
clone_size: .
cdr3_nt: TGTGCCAGTAGTCGACAGGGAATAAAACCCTACAATGAGCAGTTCTTC
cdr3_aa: CASSRQGIKPYNEQFF

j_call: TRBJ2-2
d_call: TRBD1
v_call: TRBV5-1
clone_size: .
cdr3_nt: TGCGCCAGCAGCTCCGGGACAGGGGGCCTGGAGCTGTTTTTT
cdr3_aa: CASSSGTGGLELFF

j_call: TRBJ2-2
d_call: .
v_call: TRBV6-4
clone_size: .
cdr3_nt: TGTGCCAGCAGTGAGGAGAGGGGTGGGGAGCTGTTTTTT
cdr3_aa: CASSEERGGELFF

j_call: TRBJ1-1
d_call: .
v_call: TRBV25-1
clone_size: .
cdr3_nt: TGTGCCAGCAGAGAGCAGGGTTTTTGGTTTAACACTGAAGCTTTCTTT
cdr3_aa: CASREQGFWFNTEAFF

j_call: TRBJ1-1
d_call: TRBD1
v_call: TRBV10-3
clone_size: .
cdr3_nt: TGTGCCATATCGACAGGGTCCACTGAAGCTTTCTTT
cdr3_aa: CAISTGSTEAFF

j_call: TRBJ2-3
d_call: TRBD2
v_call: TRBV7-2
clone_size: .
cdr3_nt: TGTGCCAGCAGCTTAGGCGGGGGGAATACGCAGTATTTT
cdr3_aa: CASSLGGGNTQYF

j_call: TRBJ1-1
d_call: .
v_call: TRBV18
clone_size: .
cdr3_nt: TGTGCCAGCTCACAGGCGCTGGGCACTGAAGCTTTCTTT
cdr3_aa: CASSQALGTEAFF

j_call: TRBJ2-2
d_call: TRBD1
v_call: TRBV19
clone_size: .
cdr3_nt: TGTGCCAGTAGTCGGGTGGGACAGACAAACACCGGGGAGCTGTTTTTT
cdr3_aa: CASSRVGQTNTGELFF

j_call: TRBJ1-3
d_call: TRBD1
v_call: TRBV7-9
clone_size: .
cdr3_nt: TGTGCCAGCAGTTCTAGACAGGGCAATGGAAACACCATATATTTT
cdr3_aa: CASSSRQGNGNTIYF